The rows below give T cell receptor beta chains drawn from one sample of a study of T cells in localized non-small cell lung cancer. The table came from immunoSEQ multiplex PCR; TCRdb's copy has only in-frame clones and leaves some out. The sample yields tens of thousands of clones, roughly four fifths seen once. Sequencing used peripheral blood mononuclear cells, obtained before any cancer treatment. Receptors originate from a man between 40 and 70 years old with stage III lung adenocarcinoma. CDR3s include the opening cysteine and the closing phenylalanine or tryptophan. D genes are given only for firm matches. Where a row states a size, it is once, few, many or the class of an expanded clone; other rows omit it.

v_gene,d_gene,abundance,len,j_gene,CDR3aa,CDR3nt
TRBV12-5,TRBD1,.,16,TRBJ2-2,CASGWTTGSGTGELFF,TGTGCTAGTGGTTGGACGACAGGGAGTGGCACCGGGGAGCTGTTTTTT
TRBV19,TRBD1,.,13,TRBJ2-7,CASRGQGLYEQYF,TGTGCCAGTAGGGGACAGGGGTTGTACGAGCAGTACTTC
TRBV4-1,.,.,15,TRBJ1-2,CASSQTDGGNYGYTF,TGCGCCAGCAGCCAAACAGACGGCGGAAACTATGGCTACACCTTC
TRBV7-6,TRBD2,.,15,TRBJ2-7,CASSPASGGAKEQYF,TGTGCCAGCAGCCCCGCTAGCGGGGGGGCTAAAGAGCAGTACTTC
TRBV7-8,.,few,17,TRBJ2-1,CASSFSSLGASYNEQFF,TGTGCCAGCAGCTTCTCATCTTTAGGGGCCTCCTACAATGAGCAGTTCTTC
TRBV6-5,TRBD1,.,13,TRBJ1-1,CASSWGDREEAFF,TGTGCCAGCAGTTGGGGAGACAGGGAGGAAGCTTTCTTT
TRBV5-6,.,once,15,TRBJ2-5,CASSPGTGVWETQYF,TGTGCCAGCAGCCCCGGGACCGGGGTCTGGGAGACCCAGTACTTC
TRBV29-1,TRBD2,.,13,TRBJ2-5,CSGSSGRAGTQYF,TGCAGCGGATCTAGCGGGAGGGCCGGGACCCAGTACTTC
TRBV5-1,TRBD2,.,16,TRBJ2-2,CASSLPLAETRRELFF,TGCGCCAGCAGCTTGCCCCTAGCGGAGACTCGTCGGGAGCTGTTTTTT
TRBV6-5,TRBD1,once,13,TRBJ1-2,CASSLRQGSGYTF,TGTGCCAGCAGTTTGCGACAGGGTAGTGGCTACACCTTC
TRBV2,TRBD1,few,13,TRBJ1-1,CASSGQGNTEAFF,TGTGCCAGCAGTGGACAGGGGAACACTGAAGCTTTCTTT
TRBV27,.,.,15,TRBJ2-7,CASSPRGGAGYEQYF,TGTGCCAGCAGTCCCAGGGGGGGGGCGGGGTACGAGCAGTACTTC
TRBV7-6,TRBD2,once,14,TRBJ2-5,CASSVSGMRETQYF,TGTGCCAGCAGCGTAAGCGGGATGCGTGAGACCCAGTACTTC
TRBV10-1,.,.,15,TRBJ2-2,CASSEAGRGTGELFF,TGCGCCAGCAGTGAGGCCGGGAGAGGCACCGGGGAGCTGTTTTTT
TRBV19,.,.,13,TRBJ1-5,CASSSGVNQPQHF,TGTGCCAGTAGCTCAGGGGTCAATCAGCCCCAGCATTTT
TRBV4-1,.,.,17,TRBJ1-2,CASSHKYPSPPNYGYTF,TGCGCCAGCAGCCATAAGTACCCTTCCCCGCCTAACTATGGCTACACCTTC
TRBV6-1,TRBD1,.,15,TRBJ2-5,CASSSQPTGAETQYF,TGTGCCAGCAGCTCCCAGCCGACAGGGGCAGAGACCCAGTACTTC
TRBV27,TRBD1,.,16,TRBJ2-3,CASSAGTASVPDTQYF,TGTGCCAGCAGTGCCGGGACAGCGTCGGTCCCAGATACGCAGTATTTT